This TCR beta chain derives from a study of T cell changes during pregnancy in multiple sclerosis. This clone showed up just once. V was cut by 1 base and J by 3 bases, with 10 bases left in between. Germline lookup yields CDR1 SQVTM and CDR2 ANQGSEA. There are 13 residues in the CDR3. Here immunoSEQ multiplex PCR was the method, and the copy in TCRdb shows in-frame clones only, minus some. The repertoire holds around 30,000 clones, over 85% seen once, with roughly 4% in the top ten. The V call is TRBV29-1, the J call TRBJ2-7; D possibly corresponds to TRBD2 (6 bases). The receptor was derived from a female donor with multiple sclerosis, enrolled in a pregnancy study. The sample consisted of CD8+ T cells from peripheral blood mononuclear cells, taken in the third trimester of pregnancy. The CDR3 region is CSVEGGVGYEQYF. The CDR3 DNA sequence: TGCAGCGTTGAAGGGGGGGTGGGCTACGAGCAGTACTTC.